The next 8 T cell receptor beta chains were all read from a single sample in a study of T cell changes during pregnancy in multiple sclerosis. Sequencing was performed with immunoSEQ multiplex PCR; in TCRdb, only in-frame clones are kept and a portion is missing. The sample carries over 90,000 clones, 90% recorded once. This specimen was peripheral blood, taken in the second trimester of pregnancy. These receptors all stem from a female donor in good health, enrolled as a control in a pregnancy study.

The sample holds one count of this clone. This sequence joins TRBV4-1 and TRBJ1-5, with unresolved D. Per the germline V gene, CDR1 is MGHRA and CDR2 is YSYEKL. V was trimmed by 1 base and J by 9 bases, leaving 13 bases between them. There are 14 residues in the CDR3. The CDR3 DNA sequence: TGCGCCAGCAGCCAAGGAGATTTTTCGGGGCCCCAGCATTTT. Its translation is CASSQGDFSGPQHF.

This rearrangement joins TRBV19 to TRBJ2-7, with 10 bases that match TRBD1. Germline V gene lookup returns CDR1 LNHDA and CDR2 SQIVND (reference sequence). The CDR3 covers 14 residues. J gave up 4 bases and V 5 bases, and 5 bases lay outside the gene matches. The CDR3 spells CASSVTGGGYEQYF. The CDR3 bases are TGTGCCAGTAGTGTGACAGGGGGCGGATACGAGCAGTACTTC.

The chain links TRBV2 to TRBJ2-7; 12 nucleotides line up with TRBD1. Germline V CDR1 and CDR2: SNHLY, FYNNEI. The J segment lost 6 bases and the V segment lost 4 bases, leaving 4 bases of the junction unmatched. The CDR3 has 14 amino acids. The CDR3 protein is CASSAGTGGFEQYF. CDR3 DNA sequence: TGTGCCAGCAGTGCCGGGACAGGGGGCTTCGAGCAGTACTTC.

The V gene is TRBV19, the J gene TRBJ2-5, with 11 nucleotides matching TRBD1. CDR3 length: 16 residues. In germline, CDR1 is LNHDA, CDR2 SQIVND (reference sequence). Trimming at V came to 6 bases and at J to 2 bases, leaving 8 bases not matched to a gene. In DNA form, the CDR3 reads TGTGCCAGTAGCCCTTTCGGGACAGGGGGGCAAGAGACCCAGTACTTC. This encodes CASSPFGTGGQETQYF.

V gene TRBV30 combines with J gene TRBJ2-3, with a weak D call TRBD1 (5 bases). CDR1 and CDR2 from the germline V gene are GTSNPN and SVGIG (reference sequence). The CDR3 has 13 amino acids. Trimming cost V 4 bases and J 8 bases, with 16 bases left between them. CDR3 protein: CAWIGVRSVTQYF. The CDR3 DNA follows: TGTGCCTGGATAGGGGTCCGCAGTGTTACGCAGTATTTT. Full variable domain (outside the CDR3, taken from reference TRBV30 and TRBJ2-3): SQTIHQWPATLVQPVGSPLSLECTVEGTSNPNLYWYRQAAGRGLQLLFYSVGIGQISSEVPQNLSASRPQDRQFILSSKKLLLSDSGFYLCAWIGVRSVTQYFGPGTRLTVL.

The chain has TRBV27 and TRBJ1-5; tentative D call: TRBD1 (6 bases). This CDR3 spans 13 amino acids. V dropped 8 bases and J dropped 4 bases, with 12 bases sitting between them. Per germline, CDR1 MNHEY and CDR2 SMNVEV (reference sequence). CDR3 bases: TGTGCCAGCCGGGGGGCGGGTAATCAGCCCCAGCATTTT. This sequence encodes CASRGAGNQPQHF.

The chain combines TRBV18 with TRBJ2-7, with D maybe TRBD2 (5 bases). Germline assignment: CDR1 KGHSH and CDR2 LQKENI. CDR3 length equals 14 residues. V lost 3 bases and J 6 bases, leaving 15 bases between the germline ends. As DNA, the CDR3 is TGTGCCAGCTCACCCGCGGGCCTTCCGGGCGAGCAGTACTTC. Amino acids: CASSPAGLPGEQYF.

This chain joins TRBV6-5 and TRBJ1-5; TRBD1 matches at 10 bases. V lost 4 bases to trimming and J lost 2 bases; unmatched junction nucleotides: 2. CDR1 MNHEY and CDR2 SVGAGI come from the germline V gene. The CDR3 contains 15 residues. The CDR3 region has the DNA TGTGCCAGCAGTTGGGACAGGGGCGGCAATCAGCCCCAGCATTTT. It encodes CASSWDRGGNQPQHF.